This TCR beta chain came from a study of technical replicates of blood from a few donors. Germline V gene data show CDR1 as MNHEY and CDR2 as SVGAGI. The V end was cut by 7 bases, the J end by 9 bases, with 22 bases between. The CDR3 is made up of 14 amino acids. The assay was immunoSEQ multiplex PCR, and TCRdb's table has in-frame clones only and misses some. Altogether 80,000 to 90,000 clones are present, about 94% being singletons, with the ten largest covering about 0.25%. Sequencing was done on a sample of T cells isolated from PBMCs. The chain carries TRBV6-5 and TRBJ2-7; D gene ambiguous. This TCR was sampled from a human donor in good health. CDR3 sequence: CASTSHYSYEGQYF. The DNA for the CDR3 is TGTGCCAGCACCTCCCACTACTCCTACGAAGGGCAGTACTTC.